This entry features one T cell receptor beta chain sequence. The source of the sample is a study of blood T cell repertoires in COVID-19. Study in general: Material from acute and convalescent COVID-19 was sourced from the United States, Italy and Spain. In each case, the material was cDNA or gDNA derived from T cells, B-cell-depleted T cells, or PBMCs.

As originally analysed: Nucleated cell number was recorded as an estimate derived from reference gene primer amplification. Generated by immunoSEQ multiplex PCR, the TCRdb table keeps only in-frame clones and is missing some. V and J calls and clone size are as listed in that table; D and trimming were resolved from the DNA. The sample records tens of thousands of clones, about 79% being singletons. This CDR3 has 15 residues. The material sequenced was peripheral blood. V and J are TRBV21-1 and TRBJ1-1; the D segment call TRBD1 is taken from the table without a DNA check. TRBV21-1 is tagged as a pseudogene. This clonotype was sampled from a man aged 60 to 69 with acute or convalescent COVID-19. The CDR3 loop is CASSHDPDSFGKAFF. The CDR3, as DNA: TGTGCCAGCAGCCATGACCCTGACAGTTTTGGCAAAGCTTTCTTT.